A selection of T cell receptor beta chains follows, all from one sample in a study of OX40 agonist ivuxolimab in advanced cancers. Only in-frame clones appear in the TCRdb table, and some are missing; sequencing was by immunoSEQ multiplex PCR. The data hold approximately 71,000 clones, with around 84% observed a single time. The source was CD4+ or CD8+ T cells sorted from blood, collected in a trial of the OX40 agonist ivuxolimab. The receptor set was obtained from an adult with an advanced solid tumor such as melanoma, head and neck, liver or kidney cancer. CDR3s include the opening cysteine and the closing phenylalanine or tryptophan. The order of the fields is CDR3 DNA, CDR3 protein, clone size, D gene, V gene, J gene. A D gene is named only where the DNA matches it firmly. Some rows have no size entry. The others give once, few or many, or a class for an expanded clone.

DNA: TGTGTCAGAAGTGGGACAGGGGACACCGGGGAGCTGTTTTTT; CDR3: CVRSGTGDTGELFF; size: -; D: -; V: TRBV7-5; J: TRBJ2-2
DNA: TGTGCCTGGTTGGCTGGAGAGGGGAACACCGGGGAGCTGTTTTTT; CDR3: CAWLAGEGNTGELFF; size: -; D: -; V: TRBV30; J: TRBJ2-2
DNA: TGTGCCAGCAGCGTAGGGGCAGCTGATACGCAGTATTTT; CDR3: CASSVGAADTQYF; size: -; D: -; V: TRBV9; J: TRBJ2-3
DNA: TGTGCCAGCAGTGCGTTGGGCACAGTGGCGGCCGGGGAGCTGTTTTTT; CDR3: CASSALGTVAAGELFF; size: -; D: -; V: TRBV6-4; J: TRBJ2-2
DNA: TGCGCCAGCAGCTTGCGGGGAAACAACAGGGGGCTTAACTATGGCTACACCTTC; CDR3: CASSLRGNNRGLNYGYTF; size: -; D: TRBD1; V: TRBV5-1; J: TRBJ1-2
DNA: TGTGCCAGCAGCGATGGACTAGCCTACAATGAGCAGTTCTTC; CDR3: CASSDGLAYNEQFF; size: few; D: TRBD2; V: TRBV2; J: TRBJ2-1
DNA: TGTGCCAGCAGCTTATGGGCAGGCGAAAAACTGTTTTTT; CDR3: CASSLWAGEKLFF; size: -; D: -; V: TRBV7-3; J: TRBJ1-4
DNA: TGTGCCACCAGCAGAGATAGGGGTTACGAGACCCAGTACTTC; CDR3: CATSRDRGYETQYF; size: -; D: -; V: TRBV15; J: TRBJ2-5
DNA: TGTGCCTGGAGGGTATGGGAGAACACTGAAGCTTTCTTT; CDR3: CAWRVWENTEAFF; size: -; D: -; V: TRBV30; J: TRBJ1-1
DNA: TGTGCCAGCAGCCAACAGGGGTTGAACACTGAAGCTTTCTTT; CDR3: CASSQQGLNTEAFF; size: -; D: TRBD1; V: TRBV5-4; J: TRBJ1-1
DNA: TGTGCCAGCAGCCTACTAGCGGGAGTAGATACGCAGTATTTT; CDR3: CASSLLAGVDTQYF; size: -; D: TRBD2; V: TRBV9; J: TRBJ2-3
DNA: TGTGCCAGCAGGGGGGATACAGATACGCAGTATTTT; CDR3: CASRGDTDTQYF; size: -; D: -; V: TRBV6-1; J: TRBJ2-3
DNA: TGTGCCAGCAGACACAGGGGTCCCGATCAGCCCCAGCATTTT; CDR3: CASRHRGPDQPQHF; size: -; D: TRBD1; V: TRBV2; J: TRBJ1-5
DNA: TGTGCCACCAGCTATAAACTAGCGGGGGGTAGCGAGCAGTACTTC; CDR3: CATSYKLAGGSEQYF; size: -; D: TRBD2; V: TRBV15; J: TRBJ2-7
DNA: TGTGCCAGCAGCCGCAAACTAGCGGACGACTCCTACGAGCAGTACTTC; CDR3: CASSRKLADDSYEQYF; size: once; D: TRBD2; V: TRBV4-2; J: TRBJ2-7
DNA: TGTGCCAGCACCCTTACAGGGGTGGAAACTGAAGCTTTCTTT; CDR3: CASTLTGVETEAFF; size: -; D: TRBD1; V: TRBV28; J: TRBJ1-1
DNA: TGTGCCAGCAGTCAGGGGGCAAACTATGGCTACACCTTC; CDR3: CASSQGANYGYTF; size: -; D: TRBD1; V: TRBV6-6; J: TRBJ1-2
DNA: TGTGCCAGCAAGTCCCCAGATACGCAGTATTTT; CDR3: CASKSPDTQYF; size: -; D: -; V: TRBV11-2; J: TRBJ2-3
DNA: TGTGCCAGCAGCCCCGGGACTATCGACACCGAGCAGTACTTC; CDR3: CASSPGTIDTEQYF; size: once; D: TRBD2; V: TRBV11-2; J: TRBJ2-7
DNA: TGTGCCAGCAGCGACTTCGGGGGGGCCTTGAACGAGCAGTACTTC; CDR3: CASSDFGGALNEQYF; size: -; D: -; V: TRBV21-1; J: TRBJ2-7
DNA: TGTGCTAGCAGCTTAGCGAGCGGGCAGAACACCGGGGAGCTGTTTTTT; CDR3: CASSLASGQNTGELFF; size: once; D: -; V: TRBV7-7; J: TRBJ2-2
DNA: TGTGCCAGCAGCCACCCTCAGACAGATACGCAGTATTTT; CDR3: CASSHPQTDTQYF; size: -; D: -; V: TRBV7-2; J: TRBJ2-3
DNA: TGCGCCAGCAGCCAAGTCGGGTATAGCAATCAGCCCCAGCATTTT; CDR3: CASSQVGYSNQPQHF; size: -; D: -; V: TRBV4-1; J: TRBJ1-5
DNA: TGTGCTAGCAGTACAGGGTTGAAAGAGACCCAGTACTTC; CDR3: CASSTGLKETQYF; size: -; D: -; V: TRBV7-7; J: TRBJ2-5
DNA: TGTGCCAGTAGTATGGGTAGCGGGGGGGCAAGAGAGCAGTTCTTC; CDR3: CASSMGSGGAREQFF; size: -; D: TRBD2; V: TRBV19; J: TRBJ2-1
DNA: TGTGCCAGCAGTTCGTGGGGCAATCAGCCCCAGCATTTT; CDR3: CASSSWGNQPQHF; size: -; D: -; V: TRBV28; J: TRBJ1-5
DNA: TGTGCCAGCAGCTCGGGAAGGAGTTTAACCGGGGAGCTGTTTTTT; CDR3: CASSSGRSLTGELFF; size: -; D: -; V: TRBV7-3; J: TRBJ2-2
DNA: TGTGCCAGCAGCCCCCAGACTAGCTGGGTGTCCTACGAGCAGTACTTC; CDR3: CASSPQTSWVSYEQYF; size: -; D: TRBD2; V: TRBV7-2; J: TRBJ2-7
DNA: TGTGCCAGCAGCGTAGCTTGGACGGGCGAGCAGTACTTC; CDR3: CASSVAWTGEQYF; size: -; D: -; V: TRBV9; J: TRBJ2-7
DNA: TGTGCCAGCAGCACCAACAGGGGAGCCTACGAGCAGTACTTC; CDR3: CASSTNRGAYEQYF; size: -; D: TRBD1; V: TRBV7-2; J: TRBJ2-7
DNA: TGTGCCAGTAGTATTTCAACTAGCGGGAGGGCCCATGCCTACGAGCAGTACTTC; CDR3: CASSISTSGRAHAYEQYF; size: -; D: TRBD2; V: TRBV19; J: TRBJ2-7